Listed below are T cell receptor beta chains from one sample, sequenced in a study of CD8 T cells in Susac syndrome. TCRdb redid the calling of the immunoSEQ multiplex PCR reads with MiXCR, one entry per CDR3 protein. The sample yields 160,000 or so distinct CDR3 sequences, approximately 95% seen once. The sample taken for sequencing was CD8+ T cells from PBMCs. Receptor source: a human donor with multiple sclerosis. Both conserved end residues are part of each CDR3. The D gene is left open where the match is weak. Rows may omit the clone size; those that give it use once, few, many or a size class.

CDR3 DNA,CDR3 protein,J gene,V gene,D gene,clone size
TGCAGCGGGACAGGGGGCATGGGAGAGCAGTTCTTC,CSGTGGMGEQFF,TRBJ2-1,TRBV29-1,TRBD1,.
TGTGCCAGCAGCCTAGGACAGGGGCACTACGAGCAGTACTTC,CASSLGQGHYEQYF,TRBJ2-7,TRBV11-2,TRBD1,.
TGTGCCAGCAGCCAAGGGAGGGAAGAGGCCCAGTACTTC,CASSQGREEAQYF,TRBJ2-5,TRBV3-1,.,.
TGCAGTGCTAGAGCTAGCGGGAGGCAGTACGAGCAGTACTTC,CSARASGRQYEQYF,TRBJ2-7,TRBV20-1,TRBD2,.
TGCAGCGTTGTGTTAGGGACAGTTGTGAGAACCGGGGAGCTGTTTTTT,CSVVLGTVVRTGELFF,TRBJ2-2,TRBV29-1,TRBD1,.
TGTGCCGCGGGTGGGGAATACAATCAGCCCCAGCATTTT,CAAGGEYNQPQHF,TRBJ1-5,TRBV19,.,.
TGTGCCAGCAGCCCGCCAGACGGAACGAACACCGGGGAGCTGTTTTTT,CASSPPDGTNTGELFF,TRBJ2-2,TRBV7-9,.,.
TGTGCCAGCAGTTTACCTAGCGGGAGAGCCTCAGAGCAGTTCTTC,CASSLPSGRASEQFF,TRBJ2-1,TRBV12-3/TRBV12-4,TRBD2,once
TGTGCCAGCAGCGTCGGGACTGGCTACGAGCAGTACTTC,CASSVGTGYEQYF,TRBJ2-7,TRBV3-1,.,once
TGCAGTGCTAGAGAACGGGACACTGAAGCTTTCTTT,CSARERDTEAFF,TRBJ1-1,TRBV20-1,.,once
TGCAGTGCTAGAGATAGGACAGGGGCCGCGGGGAATGGCTACACCTTC,CSARDRTGAAGNGYTF,TRBJ1-2,TRBV20-1,TRBD1,.
TGTGCCAGCAGCGAACAGGGCGGGGAGCTGTTTTTT,CASSEQGGELFF,TRBJ2-2,TRBV7-9,.,.
TGTGCCAGCAGCTTAGATTCCACGGGGAACTATGGCTACACCTTC,CASSLDSTGNYGYTF,TRBJ1-2,TRBV11-2,.,.
TGTGCCAGCAGTCGCAACTTCCGGCGATCCACAGATACGCAGTATTTT,CASSRNFRRSTDTQYF,TRBJ2-3,TRBV27,.,.
TGCGCCAGCTGGGCGTGGGGGGACAGTGATTACGAGCAGTACTTC,CASWAWGDSDYEQYF,TRBJ2-7,TRBV10-2,.,.
TGTGCCTGGAGTGGCGATGGGGGAGAGACCCAGTACTTC,CAWSGDGGETQYF,TRBJ2-5,TRBV30,.,.
TGCGCCAGCCTGGGACAGGGAGAAACGGAAGCTTTCTTT,CASLGQGETEAFF,TRBJ1-1,TRBV4-1,TRBD1,.
TGTGCCAGCAGTTCCCAGATCCAGGGACACTCACCCCTCCACTTT,CASSSQIQGHSPLHF,TRBJ1-6,TRBV6-5,.,.
TGCAGCGTTGAAGGTGGGGGCGGACAGGACTACAATGAGCAGTTCTTC,CSVEGGGGQDYNEQFF,TRBJ2-1,TRBV29-1,TRBD1,.
TGTGCCAGCGGCGCGGGGGGCCAAGAGACCCAGTACTTC,CASGAGGQETQYF,TRBJ2-5,TRBV28,TRBD2,.
TGCGCCAGCAGCCAAGATAGGGGACTAGGCCAGTTCTTC,CASSQDRGLGQFF,TRBJ2-1,TRBV4-1,TRBD2,.
TGTGCCAGCAGTTACGGGGAAGATGAGCAGTTCTTC,CASSYGEDEQFF,TRBJ2-1,TRBV6-5,.,.
TGCAGTGCAAAGAGAACAGGGAGACCAAACACTGAAGCTTTCTTT,CSAKRTGRPNTEAFF,TRBJ1-1,TRBV20-1,.,.
TGTGCCAGCAGCCAAGATCAGAACTCTGGAAACACCATATATTTT,CASSQDQNSGNTIYF,TRBJ1-3,TRBV3-1,.,.
TGCGCCAGCAGCTTGGACGAGTACGAAACCTACGAGCAGTACTTC,CASSLDEYETYEQYF,TRBJ2-7,TRBV5-1,.,once
TGTGCCAGCATTGCCCTTGACGGATACACTGAAGCTTTCTTT,CASIALDGYTEAFF,TRBJ1-1,TRBV19,.,.
TGCAGTGCTGGGGGTGCCGGACTAGTTCGCGAGCAGTACTTC,CSAGGAGLVREQYF,TRBJ2-7,TRBV20-1,TRBD2,.
TGCAGTGCTAGAGATTCTAGCGGGTCCAGCTCCTACAATGAGCAGTTCTTC,CSARDSSGSSSYNEQFF,TRBJ2-1,TRBV20-1,TRBD2,.
TGTGCCATCGGGACCGACACAGATACGCAGTATTTT,CAIGTDTDTQYF,TRBJ2-3,TRBV10-3,.,.
TGTGCTAGTGGTCCTGGGACTTCCTATGGCTACACCTTC,CASGPGTSYGYTF,TRBJ1-2,TRBV12-5,.,.
TGTGCCAGCAGCTTTTCCACCGGGGAGCTGTTTTTT,CASSFSTGELFF,TRBJ2-2,TRBV5-4,.,few
TGCAGTGCTAGAGATCGCGGGGGGGAGGGAGTAACAGATACGCAGTATTTT,CSARDRGGEGVTDTQYF,TRBJ2-3,TRBV20-1,TRBD2,.
TGTGCCAGCAGCGCCCGGGACAACTCCTACAATGAGCAGTTCTTC,CASSARDNSYNEQFF,TRBJ2-1,TRBV9,.,.
TGTGCCAGCAGCGTTGGGACTAGCGGACCCTACGAGCAGTACTTC,CASSVGTSGPYEQYF,TRBJ2-7,TRBV9,TRBD2,.
TGTGCCAGTAGTATGAGGTCGGTTGATACGCAGTATTTT,CASSMRSVDTQYF,TRBJ2-3,TRBV19,.,once
TGTGCCAGCAGTCTGACTAGCGCGGACGAGCAGTACTTC,CASSLTSADEQYF,TRBJ2-7,TRBV28,TRBD2,.
TGCAGTGCTAGTCCCCGGGACGGAACCTACGAGCAGTACTTC,CSASPRDGTYEQYF,TRBJ2-7,TRBV20-1,.,.
TGTGCCAGCAGCGCCTTAAACCCCGGACTAGCGGGAGATGAGCAGTTCTTC,CASSALNPGLAGDEQFF,TRBJ2-1,TRBV11-1,TRBD2,.
TGTGCCAGCGGAAGACAGGGGATTTCCGAGCAGTACTTC,CASGRQGISEQYF,TRBJ2-7,TRBV27,TRBD1,.
TGTGCCAGCAGGGATGACGACTATGAGCGCTCGAGCTCCTACGAGCAGTACTTC,CASRDDDYERSSSYEQYF,TRBJ2-7,TRBV7-9,.,.
TGTGCCAGCAGCTCCCCAGGCGAGGGGAAGTTATCAGATACGCAGTATTTT,CASSSPGEGKLSDTQYF,TRBJ2-3,TRBV7-9,.,.
TGCGCCAGCAGCCATATGGACAGGGGGCCCCTGAACACTGAAGCTTTCTTT,CASSHMDRGPLNTEAFF,TRBJ1-1,TRBV4-1,TRBD1,.
TGCAGTGCTAGACGGGGGGGTCGCTCCTACAATGAGCAGTTCTTC,CSARRGGRSYNEQFF,TRBJ2-1,TRBV20-1,TRBD2,.
TGTGCCAGCAGCCCCCGGGACAGGGTGAACACTGAAGCTTTCTTT,CASSPRDRVNTEAFF,TRBJ1-1,TRBV7-9,TRBD1,.
TGTGCCAGTAGTACCTACCACGGGGAAACCTACGAGCAGTACTTC,CASSTYHGETYEQYF,TRBJ2-7,TRBV19,.,.
TGTGCCTGGAGAGGGACCTCAAGGGAGCAGTACTTC,CAWRGTSREQYF,TRBJ2-7,TRBV30,.,.
TGTGCCAGCAGCGTAGAGTCTAGCGAAGATACGCAGTATTTT,CASSVESSEDTQYF,TRBJ2-3,TRBV9,.,.
TGTGCCAGCAGCTTATTGCGGGGATCCTACAATGAGCAGTTCTTC,CASSLLRGSYNEQFF,TRBJ2-1,TRBV11-2,.,.
TGCGCCAGCAGCTTCCACTGGGGAAGAAACACCGGGGAGCTGTTTTTT,CASSFHWGRNTGELFF,TRBJ2-2,TRBV5-1,.,.
TGTGCCAGCACCAGGGACGGACCCTATGGCTACACCTTC,CASTRDGPYGYTF,TRBJ1-2,TRBV9,.,.